The subject of this entry is one TCR beta chain. Its target is unknown. Germline V gene lookup returns CDR1 SGHDT and CDR2 YYEEEE. The CDR3 covers 14 residues. The V end lost 2 bases, the J end lost 3 bases, and 9 bases lay between the germline ends. The data derive from a study of cytomegalovirus exposure and HLA in healthy donors. Study outcomes and limitations: Accurate HLA-A and HLA-B prediction from TCR beta sequences was reported for most subjects. Across donors, most TCRs were seen rarely, yet some public ones were widespread.

The PCR ran on 60 Vbeta and 13 Jbeta primers. Assay used: immunoSEQ multiplex PCR; TCRdb lists only in-frame clones, some missing. The top ten clones hold around 16% of a sample with some 200,000 clones, 60% to 85% of them seen once. This sequence joins TRBV5-6 and TRBJ1-5; D remains ambiguous. What was sequenced was PBMCs. This receptor was obtained from a middle-aged man in good health and CMV-seronegative. The CDR3 DNA reads as TGTGCCAGCAGCTTCGCGGGTCCCAATCAGCCCCAGCATTTT. Translating gives CASSFAGPNQPQHF. Full variable domain (missing parts from reference TRBV5-6 and TRBJ1-5): DAGVTQSPTHLIKTRGQQVTLRCSPKSGHDTVSWYQQALGQGPQFIFQYYEEEERQRGNFPDRFSGHQFPNYSSELNVNALLLGDSALYLCASSFAGPNQPQHFGDGTRLSIL.